This is a list of T cell receptor beta chains from one sample in a study of blood T cell repertoires in COVID-19. Clones were sequenced by immunoSEQ multiplex PCR, and TCRdb holds only the in-frame ones, with some missing. This sample has approximately 300,000 clones, with 90% found just once. The sequenced material came from PBMCs or T cells enriched from blood (not recorded which). Every receptor here comes from a woman in her twenties or thirties who had been exposed to COVID-19. Both conserved end residues are part of each CDR3. A D gene is named only where the DNA matches it firmly. A clone size is listed for some rows: how often the clone was seen (once, few, many), or a class if it is expanded.

clone_size: few; j_call: TRBJ1-2; d_call: -; v_call: TRBV6-5; cdr3_nt: TGTGCCAGCAGGACTTCATCGTATGGCTACACCTTC; cdr3_aa: CASRTSSYGYTF
clone_size: -; j_call: TRBJ1-1; d_call: TRBD1; v_call: TRBV5-8; cdr3_nt: TGTGCCAGCAGCTTGGCTGCAGGGGGGGAAGCTTTCTTT; cdr3_aa: CASSLAAGGEAFF
clone_size: -; j_call: TRBJ2-7; d_call: TRBD2; v_call: TRBV6-5; cdr3_nt: TGTGCCAGCAGTCGGGAGGGGTTGGGCTACGAGCAGTACTTC; cdr3_aa: CASSREGLGYEQYF
clone_size: -; j_call: TRBJ1-2; d_call: TRBD1; v_call: TRBV12-5; cdr3_nt: TGTGCTAGTGGTTCGGGGACAGGGAGCTACACCTTC; cdr3_aa: CASGSGTGSYTF
clone_size: -; j_call: TRBJ2-1; d_call: TRBD2; v_call: TRBV12-5; cdr3_nt: TGTGCTAGTGGTCCGTACCTCGGGGGGGCCTCCAATGAGCAGTTCTTC; cdr3_aa: CASGPYLGGASNEQFF
clone_size: -; j_call: TRBJ2-7; d_call: -; v_call: TRBV14; cdr3_nt: TGTGCCAGCAGCCAAGTCGGCGAGCAGTACTTC; cdr3_aa: CASSQVGEQYF
clone_size: -; j_call: TRBJ1-2; d_call: TRBD1; v_call: TRBV6-5; cdr3_nt: TGTGCCAGCACCCGGACAGGGCCGGGCTATGGCTACACCTTC; cdr3_aa: CASTRTGPGYGYTF
clone_size: once; j_call: TRBJ1-1; d_call: -; v_call: TRBV5-5; cdr3_nt: TGTGCCAGCAGCTTGGACAGGGACACTGAAGCTTTCTTT; cdr3_aa: CASSLDRDTEAFF
clone_size: -; j_call: TRBJ1-2; d_call: TRBD1; v_call: TRBV7-2; cdr3_nt: TGTGCCAGCAGCTATACGACAGGGGCAGGGTATGGCTACACCTTC; cdr3_aa: CASSYTTGAGYGYTF
clone_size: -; j_call: TRBJ1-3; d_call: -; v_call: TRBV14; cdr3_nt: TGTGCCAGCAGCCAATTCCAGCCAGAAAGGGGCTCTGGAAACACCATATATTTT; cdr3_aa: CASSQFQPERGSGNTIYF
clone_size: -; j_call: TRBJ2-5; d_call: -; v_call: TRBV5-1; cdr3_nt: TGCGCCAGCAGCTTGGAAGGGGGTCAAGAGACCCAGTACTTC; cdr3_aa: CASSLEGGQETQYF
clone_size: -; j_call: TRBJ1-4; d_call: -; v_call: TRBV6-5; cdr3_nt: TGTGCCAGCAGTCTTCGGACAGTTAATGAAAAACTGTTTTTT; cdr3_aa: CASSLRTVNEKLFF
clone_size: -; j_call: TRBJ1-5; d_call: -; v_call: TRBV6-1; cdr3_nt: TGTGCCAGCAGTGAATATGGGGCGGAGAGCAATCAGCCCCAGCATTTT; cdr3_aa: CASSEYGAESNQPQHF
clone_size: -; j_call: TRBJ1-2; d_call: TRBD1; v_call: TRBV15; cdr3_nt: TGTGCCACCTTTGACAGGGGCCCCCTATTTGGTGGCTACACCTTC; cdr3_aa: CATFDRGPLFGGYTF
clone_size: -; j_call: TRBJ1-2; d_call: TRBD1; v_call: TRBV5-4; cdr3_nt: TGTGCCAGCAGCTCGACAGGGCAGGGGGGTGGCTACACCTTC; cdr3_aa: CASSSTGQGGGYTF
clone_size: -; j_call: TRBJ1-6; d_call: TRBD1; v_call: TRBV2; cdr3_nt: TGTGCCAGCAGTGGGGGTGGGACAGGCAAGAGCTCCTATAATTCACCCCTCCACTTT; cdr3_aa: CASSGGGTGKSSYNSPLHF
clone_size: -; j_call: TRBJ1-2; d_call: TRBD1; v_call: TRBV10-3; cdr3_nt: TGTGCCATCTCGCTCAATGCAGTCGGGGCGGGACAGCCGACACTTAACTATGGCTACACCTTC; cdr3_aa: CAISLNAVGAGQPTLNYGYTF
clone_size: -; j_call: TRBJ2-2; d_call: TRBD2; v_call: TRBV5-1; cdr3_nt: TGCGCCAGCAGCTTTGCCGAGACTAGCAGGAACACCGGGGAGCTGTTTTTT; cdr3_aa: CASSFAETSRNTGELFF
clone_size: -; j_call: TRBJ1-5; d_call: TRBD1; v_call: TRBV2; cdr3_nt: TGTGCCAGCAGTGGAGGTTGGACAGGGGATAGCAATCAGCCCCAGCATTTT; cdr3_aa: CASSGGWTGDSNQPQHF
clone_size: -; j_call: TRBJ2-5; d_call: -; v_call: TRBV4-2; cdr3_nt: TGTGCCAGCAGCCAAGAGACTGATCGGACCCAGTACTTC; cdr3_aa: CASSQETDRTQYF
clone_size: -; j_call: TRBJ2-7; d_call: TRBD1; v_call: TRBV5-1; cdr3_nt: TGCGCCAGCACCACAGGGACAGGGCCCGACAGCGAGCAGTACTTC; cdr3_aa: CASTTGTGPDSEQYF
clone_size: -; j_call: TRBJ1-1; d_call: -; v_call: TRBV4-1; cdr3_nt: TGCGCCAGCAGCCAAGGAGGTAACACTGAAGCTTTCTTT; cdr3_aa: CASSQGGNTEAFF
clone_size: -; j_call: TRBJ2-7; d_call: TRBD1; v_call: TRBV2; cdr3_nt: TGTGCCAGCAGTGTGCTAGGGACAGGGGGCTCCTACGAGCAGTACTTC; cdr3_aa: CASSVLGTGGSYEQYF
clone_size: -; j_call: TRBJ1-2; d_call: -; v_call: TRBV5-6; cdr3_nt: TGTGCCAGCAGCTGGGTTGGCCAGGGCGAATTTGGGTATGGCTACACCTTC; cdr3_aa: CASSWVGQGEFGYGYTF
clone_size: -; j_call: TRBJ2-3; d_call: -; v_call: TRBV3-1/TRBV3-2; cdr3_nt: TGTGCCAGCAGCCTCAGGGGGGGCACAGATACGCAGTATTTT; cdr3_aa: CASSLRGGTDTQYF
clone_size: -; j_call: TRBJ2-7; d_call: TRBD1; v_call: TRBV15; cdr3_nt: TGTGCCACCAGCAGAGTACCCCCGGGGACAGGGAACTACGAGCAGTACTTC; cdr3_aa: CATSRVPPGTGNYEQYF
clone_size: once; j_call: TRBJ2-5; d_call: -; v_call: TRBV5-4; cdr3_nt: TGTGCCAGCAGCTTGGAGCCCTTTAGGGGACAAGAGACCCAGTACTTC; cdr3_aa: CASSLEPFRGQETQYF
clone_size: -; j_call: TRBJ2-1; d_call: TRBD2; v_call: TRBV15; cdr3_nt: TGTGCCACCAGCAATTTCGGGACTAGCGGGTTCTACAATGAGCAGTTCTTC; cdr3_aa: CATSNFGTSGFYNEQFF
clone_size: -; j_call: TRBJ1-5; d_call: -; v_call: TRBV5-5; cdr3_nt: TGTGCCAGCAGCTTGCGCGGGGATAGCAATCAGCCCCAGCATTTT; cdr3_aa: CASSLRGDSNQPQHF
clone_size: -; j_call: TRBJ1-6; d_call: TRBD1; v_call: TRBV5-1; cdr3_nt: TGCGCCAGCAGTCGGGTAGGGGGACAGAATAATTCACCCCTCCACTTT; cdr3_aa: CASSRVGGQNNSPLHF
clone_size: -; j_call: TRBJ1-3; d_call: -; v_call: TRBV5-6; cdr3_nt: TGTGCCAGCAGGAGCTCTGGAAACACCATATATTTT; cdr3_aa: CASRSSGNTIYF
clone_size: -; j_call: TRBJ1-2; d_call: -; v_call: TRBV30; cdr3_nt: TGTGCCTGGAGTGCACTAGGGGGGGCGGATGGCTACACCTTC; cdr3_aa: CAWSALGGADGYTF
clone_size: -; j_call: TRBJ1-2; d_call: -; v_call: TRBV10-3; cdr3_nt: TGTGCCATCAGTGGGCATGGGGGAGGCTATGGCTACACCTTC; cdr3_aa: CAISGHGGGYGYTF
clone_size: -; j_call: TRBJ1-3; d_call: -; v_call: TRBV4-1; cdr3_nt: TGCGCCAGCAGCCACCCAGGGGCTGCAGGAAACACCATATATTTT; cdr3_aa: CASSHPGAAGNTIYF
clone_size: -; j_call: TRBJ1-2; d_call: TRBD1; v_call: TRBV19; cdr3_nt: TGTGCCAGTAGTATGTCCTCCGGGACAGGGGGAAAAAACTATGGCTACACCTTC; cdr3_aa: CASSMSSGTGGKNYGYTF